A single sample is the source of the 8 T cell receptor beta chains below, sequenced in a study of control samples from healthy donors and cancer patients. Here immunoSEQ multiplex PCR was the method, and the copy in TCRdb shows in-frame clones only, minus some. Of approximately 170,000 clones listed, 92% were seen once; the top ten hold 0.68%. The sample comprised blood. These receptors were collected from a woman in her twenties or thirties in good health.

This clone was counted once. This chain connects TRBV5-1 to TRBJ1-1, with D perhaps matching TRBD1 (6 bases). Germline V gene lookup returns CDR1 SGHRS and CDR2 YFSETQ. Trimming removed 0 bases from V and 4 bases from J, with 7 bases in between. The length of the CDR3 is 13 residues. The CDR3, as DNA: TGCGCCAGCAGCTTGGAAGGGGGCACTGAAGCTTTCTTT. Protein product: CASSLEGGTEAFF. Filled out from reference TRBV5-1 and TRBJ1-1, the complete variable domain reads KAGVTQTPRYLIKTRGQQVTLSCSPISGHRSVSWYQQTPGQGLQFLFEYFSETQRNKGNFPGRFSGRQFSNSRSEMNVSTLELGDSALYLCASSLEGGTEAFFGQGTRLTVV.

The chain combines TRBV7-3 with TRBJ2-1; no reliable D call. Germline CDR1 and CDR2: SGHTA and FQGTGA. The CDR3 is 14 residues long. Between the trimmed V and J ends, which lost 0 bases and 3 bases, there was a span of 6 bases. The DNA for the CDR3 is TGTGCCAGCAGCTTAACTTTCGGCTACAATGAGCAGTTCTTC. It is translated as CASSLTFGYNEQFF.

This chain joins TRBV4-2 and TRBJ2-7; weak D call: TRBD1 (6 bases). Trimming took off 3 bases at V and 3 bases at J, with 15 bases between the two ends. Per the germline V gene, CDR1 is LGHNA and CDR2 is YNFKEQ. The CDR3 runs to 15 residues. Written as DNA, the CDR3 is TGTGCCAGCAGCCAGCTTGCCAGGGGTGACTACGAGCAGTACTTC. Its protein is CASSQLARGDYEQYF.

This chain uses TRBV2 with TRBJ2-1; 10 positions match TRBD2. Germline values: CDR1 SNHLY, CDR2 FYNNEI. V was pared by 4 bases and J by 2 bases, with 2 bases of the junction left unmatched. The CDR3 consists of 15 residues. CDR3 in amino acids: CASSGTSGPYNEQFF. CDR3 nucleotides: TGTGCCAGCAGTGGGACTAGCGGCCCCTACAATGAGCAGTTCTTC.

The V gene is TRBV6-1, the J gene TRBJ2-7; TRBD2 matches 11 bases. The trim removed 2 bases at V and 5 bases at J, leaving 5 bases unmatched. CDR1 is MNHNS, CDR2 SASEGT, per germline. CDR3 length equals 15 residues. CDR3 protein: CASSELAGGLDEQYF. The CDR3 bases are TGTGCCAGCAGTGAATTAGCGGGAGGGCTCGACGAGCAGTACTTC.

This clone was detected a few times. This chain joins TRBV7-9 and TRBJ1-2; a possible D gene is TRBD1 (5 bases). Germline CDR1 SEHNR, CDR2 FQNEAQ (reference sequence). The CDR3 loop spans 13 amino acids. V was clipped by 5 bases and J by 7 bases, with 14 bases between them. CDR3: CASSLETRVGYTF. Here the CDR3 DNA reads TGTGCCAGCAGCCTAGAAACCAGGGTTGGCTACACCTTC.

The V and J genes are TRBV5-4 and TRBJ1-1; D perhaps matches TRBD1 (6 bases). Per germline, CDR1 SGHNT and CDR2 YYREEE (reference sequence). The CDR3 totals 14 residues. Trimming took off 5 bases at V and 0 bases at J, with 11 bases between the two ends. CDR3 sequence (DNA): TGTGCCAGCAGGTCCCAGGGGATGAACACTGAAGCTTTCTTT. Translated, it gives CASRSQGMNTEAFF.

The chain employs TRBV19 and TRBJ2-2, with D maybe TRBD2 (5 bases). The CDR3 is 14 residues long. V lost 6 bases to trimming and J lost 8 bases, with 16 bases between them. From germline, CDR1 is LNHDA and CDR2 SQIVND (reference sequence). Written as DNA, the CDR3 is TGTGCCAGTAGCCCCGGACCATCGGGGGGGGAGCTGTTTTTT. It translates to CASSPGPSGGELFF.